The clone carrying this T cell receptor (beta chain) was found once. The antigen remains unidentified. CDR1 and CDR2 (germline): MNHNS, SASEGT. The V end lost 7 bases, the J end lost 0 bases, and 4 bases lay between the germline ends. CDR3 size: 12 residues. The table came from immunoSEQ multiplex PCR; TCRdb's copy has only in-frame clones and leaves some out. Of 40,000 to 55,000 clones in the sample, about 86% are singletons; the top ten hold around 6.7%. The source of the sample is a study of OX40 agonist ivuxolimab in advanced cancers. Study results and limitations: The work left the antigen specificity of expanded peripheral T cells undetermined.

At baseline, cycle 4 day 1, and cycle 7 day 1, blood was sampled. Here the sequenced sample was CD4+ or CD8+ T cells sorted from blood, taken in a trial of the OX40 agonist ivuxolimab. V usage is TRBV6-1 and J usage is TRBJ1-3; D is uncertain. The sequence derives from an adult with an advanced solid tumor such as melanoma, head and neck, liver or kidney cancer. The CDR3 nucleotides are TGTGCCAGCATTCCCTCTGGAAACACCATATATTTT. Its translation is CASIPSGNTIYF.